This T cell receptor (beta chain) was identified in a study of T cell changes during pregnancy in multiple sclerosis. The V gene end was trimmed by 8 bases and the J gene end by 1 base; junction bases not matched to a gene: 11. The CDR3 is 17 amino acids. The V gene's germline CDR1 is MNHEY and CDR2 SMNVEV (reference sequence). The table came from immunoSEQ multiplex PCR; TCRdb's copy has only in-frame clones and leaves some out. The sample consists of around 35,000 clones, about 92% of them appearing once. Sequencing was done on a sample of PBMCs (not recorded whether the cells were cultured). This sequence originates from a female donor with multiple sclerosis, enrolled in a pregnancy study. The rearrangement links TRBV27 to TRBJ2-1; TRBD2 aligns across 10 bases. The CDR3 loop reads CASGVGLAGGSYNEQFF. The CDR3 DNA sequence: TGTGCCAGCGGGGTCGGATTAGCGGGAGGATCCTACAATGAGCAGTTCTTC.